This TCR beta chain is from a study of cytomegalovirus exposure and HLA in healthy donors. Study-wide context: Unique TCR beta sequences numbering some 120 million came from some 200 million T cells in an earlier analysis. Study-wide findings and caveats: Rare TCR sequences predominated, though certain public TCRs were found in many donors. The authors later found most CMV-associated TCR beta chains appeared HLA-restricted.

The germline V gene has CDR1 SGHDT and CDR2 YYEEEE. The trim removed 1 base at V and 4 bases at J, leaving 1 base unmatched. The CDR3 runs to 13 residues. This PCR relied on a set of 60 Vbeta primers and 13 Jbeta primers. Some clones are missing from TCRdb's copy, which holds only in-frame ones; the method was immunoSEQ multiplex PCR. The data hold approximately 76,000 clones, with about 64% observed a single time. As for this clone: Its antigen remains unidentified. Other DNA sequences of this sample code for an identical CDR3.

This receptor was taken from a man younger than 45 in good health and CMV-seropositive. The sample was PBMCs. This chain joins TRBV5-6 and TRBJ2-5; 7 bases line up with TRBD1. The CDR3 loop is CASSLRTGETQYF. The DNA of the CDR3 is TGTGCCAGCAGCTTGCGGACAGGAGAGACCCAGTACTTC.